Following are 20 T cell receptor beta chains from one sample sequenced in a study of HIV-infected children after antiretroviral therapy interruption. Treatment: PENTA 11 planned treatment interruption arm or continuous ART arm. Unique molecular identifiers were included in an RNA-based 3' RACE TCR library. MiXCR was run by TCRdb on the 3' RACE reads, yielding one entry per CDR3 protein. Among about 37,000 distinct CDR3 sequences listed, over 6% were seen once. Here the sequenced sample was CD45RA+ CD4+ T cells from PBMCs, pooled from several time points, taken from a donor given antiretroviral therapy, either interrupted or continuous. The subset is: naive CD4+ CD45RA+ CD45RO- T cells. The receptor source for this set is a pool of human donors with HIV.

The chain has TRBV20-1 and TRBJ1-5; perhaps TRBD1 as D (6 bases). The V gene lost 3 bases and the J gene lost 5 bases, with 14 bases spanning the gap. The CDR3 loop spans 14 amino acids. Germline CDR1 is DFQATT and CDR2 is SNEGSKA (reference sequence). The CDR3 nucleotides are TGCAGTGCTAGCTTTATTAACAGGGATCAGCCCCAGCATTTT. Its protein is CSASFINRDQPQHF.

This clonotype was seen at least ten times. At one boundary the junction diverges from the germline segment, which might be a read error. The V gene is TRBV3-1, the J gene TRBJ1-4; TRBD1 is a possible D gene (6 bases). The CDR3 loop spans 15 amino acids. Germline values: CDR1 LGHDT, CDR2 YNNKEL (reference sequence). The CDR3 protein is CASSLGQISNERLFF. CDR3 sequence (DNA): TGTGCCAGCAGCTTGGGACAAATTTCCAACGAAAGATTATTTTTC.

J is TRBJ1-6 and V is TRBV27; a possible D gene is TRBD1 (5 bases). The CDR3 covers 18 residues. Germline lookup yields CDR1 MNHEY and CDR2 SMNVEV (reference sequence). Trimming shortened V by 5 bases and J by 5 bases, and 22 bases separated the two germline ends. In nucleotides, the CDR3 is TGTGCCAGCAGTATTATAACCACGGGACGGAGTAATAATTCACCCCTCCACTTT. Residues: CASSIITTGRSNNSPLHF.

This clonotype was seen many times. The rearrangement uses TRBV7-2 and TRBJ2-1, with TRBD2 matching over 8 bases. J was trimmed by 8 bases and V by 0 bases; bases with no gene match: 12. Germline CDR1 is SGHTA and CDR2 is FQGNSA. This CDR3 has 17 amino acids. CDR3 region: CASSLARPGLALDEQFF. For the CDR3, the DNA is TGTGCCAGCAGCTTAGCGCGTCCAGGACTAGCTCTCGATGAGCAGTTCTTC.

This chain connects TRBV24-1 to TRBJ2-7, with TRBD2 as a possible D gene (5 bases). This CDR3 contains 16 residues. Germline CDR1 and CDR2: KGHDR and SFDVKD. The V gene lost 2 bases and the J gene lost 0 bases, with 13 bases spanning the gap. The CDR3 is CATSDSSGVSSYEQYF. The CDR3 DNA sequence: TGTGCCACCAGTGATTCCTCCGGGGTCAGCTCCTACGAGCAGTACTTC.

In this sample, this clonotype turned up many times. The chain uses TRBV29-1 and TRBJ2-4; TRBD2 might be the D (5 bases). The germline gives CDR1 SQVTM, CDR2 ANQGSEA. The CDR3 covers 13 residues. V was shortened by 4 bases and J by 0 bases, with 7 bases between the two germline ends. CDR3 loop: CSVVGLAKNIQYF. CDR3 sequence (DNA): TGCAGCGTTGTAGGACTAGCCAAAAACATTCAGTACTTC.

This clonotype was counted ten times or more. The chain combines TRBV20-1 with TRBJ2-7; D possibly corresponds to TRBD1 (7 bases). The length of the CDR3 is 16 residues. The germline CDR1 and CDR2 sequences are DFQATT and SNEGSKA (reference sequence). The CDR3 loop reads CSARGTATGYSYEQYF. The CDR3 coding sequence is TGCAGCGCCCGGGGGACAGCTACCGGGTACTCCTACGAGCAGTACTTC.

This clonotype showed up many times. The chain combines TRBV6-1 with TRBJ2-1; 10 positions agree with TRBD1. Germline CDR1 reads MNHNS; CDR2 reads SASEGT. The CDR3 has 17 residues. The junction had 6 bases not matched to a gene; V was cut back by 4 bases and J by 0 bases. CDR3 sequence reads: CASSVGTGVSSYNEQFF. The CDR3 nucleotides read TGTGCCAGCAGTGTGGGGACAGGGGTGAGCTCCTACAATGAGCAGTTCTTC.

The chain joins TRBV11-2 to TRBJ2-7; D might be TRBD2 (5 bases). This CDR3 is 14 amino acids long. Germline V gene sequence: CDR1 SGHAT, CDR2 FQNNGV. Trimming pared 5 bases from V and 7 bases from J, leaving 18 bases between. The CDR3 spells CASSTAGGTLEQYF. Written as DNA, the CDR3 is TGTGCCAGCAGCACCGCCGGAGGAACGTTGGAGCAGTACTTC.

This clonotype was counted at least ten times. The chain uses TRBV19 and TRBJ1-1, with 8 bases aligning to TRBD1. The CDR3 sequence is 14 residues long. V shed 4 bases and J 1 base; nucleotides not matched to a gene: 2. Germline V CDR1 and CDR2: LNHDA, SQIVND (reference sequence). DNA of the CDR3: TGTGCCAGTAGTACAACAGGGGGGAACACTGAAGCTTTCTTT. It yields the protein CASSTTGGNTEAFF.

At least ten counts were recorded for this clonotype. This rearrangement joins TRBV10-3 to TRBJ2-4, with unresolved D. CDR1 ENHRY and CDR2 SYGVKD come from the germline V gene. The CDR3 extends over 15 amino acids. V shed 3 bases and J shed 4 bases, with 13 bases lying between them. The CDR3 protein is CAISDAEALKNIQYF. CDR3 bases: TGTGCCATCAGTGACGCGGAAGCGCTTAAAAACATTCAGTACTTC.

This clonotype was picked up many times. J is TRBJ2-7 and V is TRBV7-2, with a weak D call TRBD2 (6 bases). Per the germline V gene, CDR1 is SGHTA and CDR2 is FQGNSA. Between the trimmed V and J ends, which lost 3 bases and 3 bases, there was a span of 15 bases. The CDR3 length is 15 residues. CDR3: CASSLGTPMGYEQYF. The CDR3 DNA reads TGTGCCAGCAGCTTGGGGACTCCAATGGGCTACGAGCAGTACTTC.

The sample holds many counts of this clonotype. The chain recombines TRBV7-2 with TRBJ1-1; tentative D call: TRBD1 (5 bases). This CDR3 has 18 residues. CDR1 and CDR2 (germline): SGHTA, FQGNSA. Trimming left V 1 base short and J 1 base short, with 19 bases between. CDR3 sequence reads: CASSLGQGRFGRNTEAFF. CDR3 coding DNA: TGTGCCAGCAGCTTAGGCCAGGGAAGATTCGGCAGGAACACTGAAGCTTTCTTT.

The chain has TRBV6-6 and TRBJ2-7, with D perhaps TRBD2 (6 bases). The CDR3 runs 13 residues. Trimming removed 6 bases at V and 10 bases at J, with 19 bases between. Looked up from germline, CDR1 is MNHNY and CDR2 is SVGAGI (reference sequence). As DNA, the CDR3 is TGTGCCAGCAGCGGGACTGGGGTATATGAACAGTACTTC. Translated, it gives CASSGTGVYEQYF.

The rearrangement links TRBV7-6 to TRBJ2-1; 8 bases line up with TRBD1. The V segment lost 6 bases and the J segment 2 bases; nucleotides outside the gene matches: 3. The CDR3 has 14 residues. Germline V CDR1 and CDR2: SGHVS, FNYEAQ. The CDR3 spells CASSRDRTYNEQFF. The CDR3 DNA is TGTGCCAGCAGTCGGGACAGGACCTACAATGAGCAGTTCTTC.

This clonotype was observed many times. This chain uses TRBV12-3 or TRBV12-4 with TRBJ1-1, with 7 nucleotides matching TRBD1. The CDR3 totals 12 residues. V dropped 10 bases and J dropped 4; count of bases not matched to a gene: 6. CDR3 coding DNA: TGTGCCAACCAGGGGGAGGGCACTGAAGCTTTCTTT. Its translation is CANQGEGTEAFF.

This clonotype was detected ten times or more. The rearrangement links TRBV29-1 to TRBJ2-1; 8 bases align to TRBD1. The CDR3 is 14 amino acids. Trimming cost V 4 bases and J 4 bases; bases outside gene matches: 6. Germline assignment: CDR1 SQVTM and CDR2 ANQGSEA. The CDR3 nucleotides read TGCAGCGTTGGGCGCGGACAGGGTTACAATGAGCAGTTCTTC. Its translation: CSVGRGQGYNEQFF.

Ten or more counts support this clonotype. The genes are TRBV5-1 and TRBJ2-6; D is ambiguous. V was cut by 5 bases and J by 0 bases, with 12 bases left in between. CDR1 and CDR2 (germline): SGHRS, YFSETQ. This CDR3 is built from 16 residues. CDR3 loop: CASSRPVLSGANVLTF. CDR3 coding DNA: TGCGCCAGCAGTCGACCAGTGCTCTCTGGGGCCAACGTCCTGACTTTC.

As regards this clonotype: One end of the junction varies from germline; a read error may be responsible. The chain uses TRBV6-6 and TRBJ2-3; D is undetermined. In germline, CDR1 is MNHNY, CDR2 SVGAGI (reference sequence). The CDR3 is made up of 13 amino acids. In DNA, the CDR3 is TGTGCCAGCGGTGGTTCGTGTCAAAACACCTTGTACTTT. Protein sequence: CASGGSCQNTLYF.

This clonotype was observed many times. The rearrangement links TRBV19 to TRBJ1-2; possible D gene TRBD1, 5 bases. Trimming removed 4 bases from V and 3 bases from J, with 15 bases in between. CDR3 size: 15 residues. CDR1 is LNHDA, CDR2 SQIVND, per germline (reference sequence). CDR3 loop: CASSTRTTVDYGYTF. The CDR3 nucleotides are TGTGCCAGTAGTACTAGGACAACGGTAGACTATGGCTACACCTTC.